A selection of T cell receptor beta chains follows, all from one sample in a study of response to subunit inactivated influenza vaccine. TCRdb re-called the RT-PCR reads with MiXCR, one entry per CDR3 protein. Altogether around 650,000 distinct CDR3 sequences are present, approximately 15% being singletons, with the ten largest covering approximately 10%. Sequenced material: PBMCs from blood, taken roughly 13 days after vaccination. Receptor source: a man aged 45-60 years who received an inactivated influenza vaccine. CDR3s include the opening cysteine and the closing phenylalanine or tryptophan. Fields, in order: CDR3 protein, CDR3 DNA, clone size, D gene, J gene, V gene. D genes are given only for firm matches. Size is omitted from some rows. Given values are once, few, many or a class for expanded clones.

cdr3_aa: CASTSTGGRSEQYF
cdr3_nt: TGTGCCAGCACCTCGACAGGGGGACGGAGCGAGCAGTACTTC
clone_size: few
d_call: TRBD1
j_call: TRBJ2-7
v_call: TRBV7-2

cdr3_aa: CASSLEPVSYEQYF
cdr3_nt: TGCGCCAGCAGCTTGGAGCCGGTCTCCTACGAGCAGTACTTC
clone_size: NA
d_call: NA
j_call: TRBJ2-7
v_call: TRBV5-1

cdr3_aa: CSVEELARGSYNEQFF
cdr3_nt: TGCAGCGTTGAAGAGTTAGCGCGGGGGTCATACAATGAGCAGTTCTTC
clone_size: many
d_call: TRBD2
j_call: TRBJ2-1
v_call: TRBV29-1

cdr3_aa: CATSKGGHYEQYF
cdr3_nt: TGTGCCACCTCAAAGGGGGGGCACTACGAGCAGTACTTC
clone_size: few
d_call: NA
j_call: TRBJ2-7
v_call: TRBV7-9

cdr3_aa: CASSPSGSLDEQFF
cdr3_nt: TGTGCCAGCAGTCCTAGCGGGAGCCTGGATGAGCAGTTCTTC
clone_size: NA
d_call: TRBD2
j_call: TRBJ2-1
v_call: TRBV4-2

cdr3_aa: CAISREPGYEQYF
cdr3_nt: TGTGCCATCAGTCGGGAGCCTGGGTACGAGCAGTACTTC
clone_size: few
d_call: NA
j_call: TRBJ2-7
v_call: TRBV10-3

cdr3_aa: CASSQALTTGSEQYF
cdr3_nt: TGCGCCAGCAGCCAAGCCCTGACGACAGGGAGCGAGCAGTACTTC
clone_size: NA
d_call: TRBD1
j_call: TRBJ2-7
v_call: TRBV4-3

cdr3_aa: CASSSPGTSYQPQHF
cdr3_nt: TGTGCCAGCAGTTCACCGGGGACTAGTTATCAGCCCCAGCATTTT
clone_size: NA
d_call: NA
j_call: TRBJ1-5
v_call: TRBV28

cdr3_aa: CSATGRGDEQYF
cdr3_nt: TGCAGTGCCACCGGCAGGGGGGACGAGCAGTACTTC
clone_size: NA
d_call: NA
j_call: TRBJ2-7
v_call: TRBV20-1

cdr3_aa: CASSEPGDQPQHF
cdr3_nt: TGCGCCAGCAGTGAACCGGGCGATCAGCCCCAGCATTTT
clone_size: few
d_call: NA
j_call: TRBJ1-5
v_call: TRBV10-2

cdr3_aa: CASRLTSGTDTQYF
cdr3_nt: TGTGCCAGCAGACTGACTAGCGGCACAGATACGCAGTATTTT
clone_size: many
d_call: TRBD2
j_call: TRBJ2-3
v_call: TRBV7-2

cdr3_aa: CAWSVRTSGGSFF
cdr3_nt: TGTGCCTGGAGTGTACGAACTAGCGGGGGGTCGTTCTTC
clone_size: NA
d_call: TRBD2
j_call: TRBJ2-1
v_call: TRBV30

cdr3_aa: CASSEAASRVNTEAFF
cdr3_nt: TGTGCCAGCAGTGAAGCTGCCAGTAGAGTGAACACTGAAGCTTTCTTT
clone_size: NA
d_call: NA
j_call: TRBJ1-1
v_call: TRBV6-1

cdr3_aa: CASSVPTTGGRDEQFF
cdr3_nt: TGTGCCAGCAGCGTACCAACGACAGGGGGCCGGGATGAGCAGTTCTTC
clone_size: many
d_call: TRBD1
j_call: TRBJ2-1
v_call: TRBV9

cdr3_aa: CSATSRPTRGGITDTQYF
cdr3_nt: TGCAGTGCTACCTCCCGGCCCACTCGGGGAGGTATCACAGATACGCAGTATTTT
clone_size: NA
d_call: NA
j_call: TRBJ2-3
v_call: TRBV20-1

cdr3_aa: CSAREGQGRSPLHF
cdr3_nt: TGCAGTGCTAGAGAGGGACAGGGACGTTCACCCCTCCACTTT
clone_size: many
d_call: TRBD1
j_call: TRBJ1-6
v_call: TRBV20-1

cdr3_aa: CASSLISGYYNEQFF
cdr3_nt: TGTGCCAGCAGTTTAATTAGCGGGTACTACAATGAGCAGTTCTTC
clone_size: NA
d_call: TRBD2
j_call: TRBJ2-1
v_call: TRBV28

cdr3_aa: CASSLGTGLVKTYEQYF
cdr3_nt: TGTGCCAGCAGCTTGGGGACAGGACTCGTGAAGACCTACGAGCAGTACTTC
clone_size: few
d_call: TRBD1
j_call: TRBJ2-7
v_call: TRBV7-6

cdr3_aa: CASSQDLSNSPLHF
cdr3_nt: TGTGCCAGCAGCCAAGATCTATCAAATTCACCCCTCCACTTT
clone_size: NA
d_call: NA
j_call: TRBJ1-6
v_call: TRBV3-1

cdr3_aa: CASSLAFDRDYEQYF
cdr3_nt: TGTGCCAGCAGCTTAGCGTTCGACAGGGATTACGAGCAGTACTTC
clone_size: NA
d_call: TRBD1
j_call: TRBJ2-7
v_call: TRBV7-2

cdr3_aa: CATSRLDPNTGELFF
cdr3_nt: TGTGCCACCAGCAGACTAGACCCCAACACCGGGGAGCTGTTTTTT
clone_size: many
d_call: NA
j_call: TRBJ2-2
v_call: TRBV15

cdr3_aa: CASSRGRKETQYF
cdr3_nt: TGTGCCAGCAGTCGGGGGCGGAAAGAGACCCAGTACTTC
clone_size: NA
d_call: NA
j_call: TRBJ2-5
v_call: TRBV6-1

cdr3_aa: CASSLHEVMSPLHF
cdr3_nt: TGTGCCAGCAGCTTGCACGAAGTCATGTCACCCCTCCACTTT
clone_size: few
d_call: NA
j_call: TRBJ1-6
v_call: TRBV5-6